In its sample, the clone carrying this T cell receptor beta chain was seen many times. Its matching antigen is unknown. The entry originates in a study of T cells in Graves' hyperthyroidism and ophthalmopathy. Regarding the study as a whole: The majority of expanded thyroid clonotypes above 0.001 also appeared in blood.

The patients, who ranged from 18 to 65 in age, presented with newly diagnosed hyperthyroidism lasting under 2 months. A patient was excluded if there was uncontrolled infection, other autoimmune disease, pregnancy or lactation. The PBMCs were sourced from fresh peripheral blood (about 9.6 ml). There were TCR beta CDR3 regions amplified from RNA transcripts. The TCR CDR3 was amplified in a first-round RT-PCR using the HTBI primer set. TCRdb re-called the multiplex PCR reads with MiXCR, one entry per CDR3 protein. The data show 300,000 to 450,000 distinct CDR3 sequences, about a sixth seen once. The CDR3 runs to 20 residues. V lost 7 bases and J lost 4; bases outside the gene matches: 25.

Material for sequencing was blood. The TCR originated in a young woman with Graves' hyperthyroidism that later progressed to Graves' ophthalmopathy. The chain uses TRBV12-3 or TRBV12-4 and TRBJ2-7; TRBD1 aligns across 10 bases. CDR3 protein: CASNKPGTGDLRLATYEQYF. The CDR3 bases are TGTGCCAGCAACAAGCCCGGGACAGGGGACCTCCGACTAGCCACTTACGAGCAGTACTTC.